This TCR beta chain stems from a study of blood T cell repertoires in COVID-19. Turning to the study itself: Samples taken during acute and convalescent COVID-19 were collected in the United States, Italy and Spain. T cells, B-cell-depleted T cells, or PBMCs provided the cDNA or gDNA that served as material.

Per the study methods: Nucleated cell number was recorded as an estimate derived from reference gene primer amplification. The method was immunoSEQ multiplex PCR; TCRdb's version includes in-frame clones alone and lacks a portion of them. V, J and clone size are taken as reported in that table, and D and trimming were inferred from the DNA itself. The table includes some 170,000 clones, approximately 90% detected once. Sequenced input: peripheral blood. This sequence originates from a woman aged 45-65 years with acute or convalescent COVID-19.

CDR3 DNA: TGCGCCAGCAGTCAATCGGGGGGGACTGATCCCTCTCGGGAGTCAGAGCAGTTCTTC. Its protein is CASSQSGGTDPSRESEQFF. The chain recombines TRBV23-1 with TRBJ2-1, with 7 positions matching TRBD2. TRBV23-1 is designated an ORF whose function remains uncertain. The CDR3 loop spans 19 amino acids. Unmatched junction bases numbered 21, after V lost 0 bases and J lost 10 bases.